This T cell receptor beta chain was captured by sequencing in a study of blood T cell repertoires in COVID-19. Whole-study context: PBMCs, B-cell-depleted T cells, or T cells were the source of the cDNA or gDNA that made up the material.

As processed by the authors: Reference gene primer amplification gave nucleated cell count estimates. Data came from immunoSEQ multiplex PCR; TCRdb stores just in-frame clones and leaves some out. That table furnishes V, J and clone size, whereas the DNA furnished D and trimming. The data show over 150,000 clones, just under 85% seen once. The TCR sequence derives from an older woman with acute or convalescent COVID-19. Sequenced sample: peripheral blood.

CDR3: CASSPRGQSDGYTF. CDR3 nucleotide sequence: TGTGCCAGCAGCCCTAGGGGACAGTCAGATGGCTACACCTTC. V gene TRBV9 combines with J gene TRBJ1-2; 7 bases map to TRBD1. Germline trimming cut 4 bases from V and 6 bases from J; bases unmatched to any gene: 9. CDR1 is SGDLS, CDR2 YYNGEE, per germline. This CDR3 has 14 amino acids.